The 24 T cell receptor beta chains listed next were all sequenced from one sample in a study of T cell repertoires in cytomegalovirus infection. One entry per CDR3 protein, called by TCRdb with MiXCR from the reads. The sample lists more than 150,000 distinct CDR3 sequences, roughly a fifth occurring once. Material for sequencing was PBMCs. The source of these receptors is a human donor in good health (CMV status not recorded). Some clones in this sample may be carry-over from other donors' samples.

This chain connects TRBV25-1 to TRBJ1-1; tentative D call: TRBD1 (6 bases). V was clipped by 8 bases and J by 4 bases, with 14 bases between them. The CDR3 length is 13 residues. Germline-derived CDR1 and CDR2 are MGHDK and SYGVNS. The CDR3 loop reads CASREGGITEAFF. CDR3 in DNA: TGTGCCAGCCGGGAGGGGGGTATCACTGAAGCTTTCTTT.

V and J are TRBV27 and TRBJ2-7, with 10 positions matching TRBD2. The CDR3 totals 16 residues. Germline trimming cut 7 bases from V and 3 bases from J; bases unmatched to any gene: 12. CDR1 and CDR2 from the germline V gene are MNHEY and SMNVEV (reference sequence). CDR3 nucleotide sequence: TGTGCCAGCAAGGGGAGTTTGTCTAGCGGGAGCTACGAGCAGTACTTC. Its translation is CASKGSLSSGSYEQYF.

The chain recombines TRBV23-1 with TRBJ2-2, with TRBD1 matching over 12 bases. TRBV23-1 is annotated as an ORF whose role is uncertain. J was trimmed by 3 bases and V by 1 base; bases with no gene match: 6. The length of the CDR3 is 18 residues. The CDR3 reads CASSQWGQGARDTGELFF. CDR3 nucleotide sequence: TGCGCCAGCAGTCAATGGGGACAGGGGGCTAGGGACACCGGGGAGCTGTTTTTT.

The rearrangement links TRBV4-1 to TRBJ2-1; 15 bases agree with TRBD2. The length of the CDR3 is 16 residues. J was trimmed by 7 bases and V by 3 bases; bases with no gene match: 4. Germline V gene data show CDR1 as MGHRA and CDR2 as YSYEKL. The CDR3 loop is CASSQLGTSGGNEQFF. For the CDR3, the DNA is TGCGCCAGCAGCCAGCTAGGGACTAGCGGGGGGAATGAGCAGTTCTTC.

In this sample, this clonotype turned up many times. The genes are TRBV7-2 and TRBJ2-1; D unresolved. CDR3 length equals 17 residues. The V gene's germline CDR1 is SGHTA and CDR2 FQGNSA. Trimming took off 1 base at V and 4 bases at J, with 17 bases between the two ends. CDR3 sequence: CASSLVGAAFSYNEQFF. DNA of the CDR3: TGTGCCAGCAGCTTAGTTGGAGCCGCCTTTAGTTACAATGAGCAGTTCTTC.

This clonotype was observed at least ten times. The V gene is TRBV29-1, the J gene TRBJ1-3; TRBD1 is a possible D gene (5 bases). The germline gives CDR1 SQVTM, CDR2 ANQGSEA. CDR3 size: 14 residues. The CDR3 here is CSFVGEGSGNTIYF. DNA for the CDR3: TGCAGTTTCGTGGGGGAAGGCTCTGGAAACACCATATATTTT.

A word on this clonotype: At one boundary the junction diverges from the germline segment, which might be a read error. The gene calls are TRBV28 and TRBJ2-1; a weak D match, TRBD1 (6 bases). This CDR3 contains 13 residues. CDR1 is MDHEN and CDR2 is SYDVKM in the germline V gene. The CDR3 DNA sequence: TGTGCCAGCGAACAGGGATCTAACAATGAGAAGTTCTTC. As protein: CASEQGSNNEKFF.

This clonotype was seen at least ten times. The V call is TRBV28, the J call TRBJ1-5; TRBD1 is a possible D gene (5 bases). Germline V gene sequence: CDR1 MDHEN, CDR2 SYDVKM. The CDR3 has 14 amino acids. V was cut by 5 bases and J by 2 bases, with 10 bases left in between. Written as DNA, the CDR3 is TGTGCCAGCAGTACGGGGGGGGGCAATCAGCCCCAGCATTTT. It translates to CASSTGGGNQPQHF.

The sample holds a few counts of this clonotype. This CDR3 is CASSDDSGELFF. In nucleotides, the CDR3 is TGTGCCAGCAGTGATGATTCCGGGGAGCTGTTTTTT. The chain joins TRBV2 to TRBJ2-2; D is unresolved. This CDR3 spans 12 amino acids. Trimming removed 3 bases from V and 6 bases from J, with 5 bases in between. Germline assignment: CDR1 SNHLY and CDR2 FYNNEI.

The chain recombines TRBV6-2 or TRBV6-3 with TRBJ1-2; 7 bases are shared with TRBD1. The V segment lost 5 bases and the J segment 7 bases; nucleotides outside the gene matches: 7. The CDR3 runs 13 residues. The V gene's germline CDR1 is MNHEY and CDR2 SVGEGT. CDR3 DNA: TGTGCCAGCAGTCAGGGGGGTTCGTCTGGCTACACCTTC. Translating gives CASSQGGSSGYTF.

This chain joins TRBV11-2 and TRBJ2-5, with TRBD1 matching over 8 bases. The trim removed 5 bases at V and 2 bases at J, leaving 4 bases unmatched. CDR1 and CDR2 (germline): SGHAT, FQNNGV. The CDR3 has 14 residues. CDR3 loop: CASSPQGGQETQYF. For the CDR3, the DNA is TGTGCCAGCAGCCCACAGGGGGGACAAGAGACCCAGTACTTC.

In its sample, this clonotype was seen a few times. The chain has TRBV7-3 and TRBJ2-2; TRBD1 is a possible D gene (6 bases). V was trimmed by 4 bases and J by 1 base, leaving 13 bases between them. The CDR3 is 16 residues long. CDR1 SGHTA and CDR2 FQGTGA come from the germline V gene. The chain's CDR3 is CASSSIDRLNTGELFF. CDR3 DNA: TGTGCCAGCAGCTCTATAGACAGGCTGAACACCGGGGAGCTGTTTTTT.

The CDR3, as DNA: TGTGCCAGCAGCTCCGCCGGGACAGGGGGCAGGCTCTATGGCTACACCTTC. Translation: CASSSAGTGGRLYGYTF. This chain connects TRBV7-2 to TRBJ1-2; 12 bases align to TRBD1. Per the germline V gene, CDR1 is SGHTA and CDR2 is FQGNSA. Unmatched junction bases numbered 10, after V lost 4 bases and J lost 4 bases. The CDR3 runs to 17 residues.

The chain links TRBV20-1 to TRBJ2-3, with 7 bases lining up with TRBD2. The CDR3 covers 13 residues. With V trimmed by 4 bases and J by 1 base, 2 bases remained unmatched. Germline-derived CDR1 and CDR2 are DFQATT and SNEGSKA (reference sequence). CDR3: CSAIAGRTDTQYF. The CDR3 coding sequence is TGCAGTGCTATAGCGGGCCGCACAGATACGCAGTATTTT.

This clonotype was found a few times. One end of the junction varies from germline; a read error may be responsible. The CDR3 loop is CASSSRTSGSYTGVLFF. The DNA of the CDR3 is TGTGCCAGCAGTTCCCGGACTAGCGGGTCCTATACCGGGGTGCTGTTTTTT. The J gene is TRBJ2-2, the V gene TRBV6-2 or TRBV6-3, with TRBD2 matching over 11 bases. CDR1 is MNHEY and CDR2 is SVGEGT in the germline V gene. This CDR3 is 17 amino acids long.

The V call is TRBV19, the J call TRBJ1-1, with no clear D. V lost 7 bases, J lost 3 bases, and 12 bases lay in between. Germline assignment: CDR1 LNHDA and CDR2 SQIVND (reference sequence). The CDR3 totals 13 residues. The CDR3 protein is CASTSLVYTEAFF. Written as DNA, the CDR3 is TGTGCCAGTACCAGCCTCGTTTACACTGAAGCTTTCTTT.

This clonotype was recorded at least ten times. V usage is TRBV7-2 and J usage is TRBJ2-1; 7 bases fit TRBD1. Germline CDR1 SGHTA, CDR2 FQGNSA. The CDR3 contains 15 residues. Trimming cost V 3 bases and J 2 bases; bases outside gene matches: 4. The CDR3 DNA follows: TGTGCCAGCAGCTTCGGGACAGCCACCTACAATGAGCAGTTCTTC. This encodes CASSFGTATYNEQFF. The whole variable domain, remainder taken from reference TRBV7-2 and TRBJ2-1, is GAGVSQSPSNKVTEKGKDVELRCDPISGHTALYWYRQSLGQGLEFLIYFQGNSAPDKSGLPSDRFSAERTGGSVSTLTIQRTQQEDSAVYLCASSFGTATYNEQFFGPGTRLTVL.

This clonotype was observed many times. The chain links TRBV24-1 to TRBJ2-5; D is unclear. This CDR3 has 12 residues. Trimming removed 7 bases at V and 5 bases at J, with 10 bases between. CDR1 and CDR2 from the germline V gene are KGHDR and SFDVKD. CDR3 region: CATSASGETQYF. CDR3 DNA sequence: TGTGCCACCAGCGCCTCTGGGGAGACCCAGTACTTC.

On this clonotype: With a much larger clone just one base away, this may be a read error. This rearrangement joins TRBV7-2 to TRBJ1-5; perhaps TRBD1 as D (5 bases). The CDR3 contains 20 residues. V was cut by 5 bases and J by 10 bases, with 36 bases left in between. The V gene's germline CDR1 is SGHTA and CDR2 FQGNSA. The CDR3 protein is CASSLEWALGEVPKSHPQHF. Written as DNA, the CDR3 is TGTGCCAGCAGCCTTGAATGGGCCCTGGGGGAGGTCCCAAAGTCCCATCCCCAGCATTTT.

Turning to this clonotype: Germline and junction disagree at one end, which may indicate a read error. This chain joins TRBV7-3 and TRBJ2-2; possibly TRBD1 for D (5 bases). The CDR3 sequence is 15 residues long. Germline V gives CDR1 SGHTA, CDR2 FQGTGA. The chain's CDR3 is CASSETVGNSGELFF. The CDR3 DNA sequence: TGTGCCAGCAGCGAGACAGTTGGGAACTCCGGGGAGCTGTTTTTT.

This clonotype was picked up many times. The rearrangement links TRBV11-2 to TRBJ1-1; D might be TRBD1 (5 bases). Per the germline V gene, CDR1 is SGHAT and CDR2 is FQNNGV. This CDR3 comprises 14 residues. Trimming removed 5 bases from V and 0 bases from J, with 10 bases in between. This CDR3 is CASSMTAMNTEAFF. The CDR3, as DNA: TGTGCCAGCAGCATGACAGCGATGAACACTGAAGCTTTCTTT.

This clonotype was seen a few times. The chain uses TRBV27 and TRBJ2-1, with 9 nucleotides matching TRBD1. Germline lookup yields CDR1 MNHEY and CDR2 SMNVEV (reference sequence). CDR3 size: 15 residues. The junction had 9 bases not matched to a gene; V was cut back by 8 bases and J by 4 bases. The CDR3 DNA is TGTGCCAGCGCGGACGAGGACAGGGGTTACAATGAGCAGTTCTTC. Encoded protein: CASADEDRGYNEQFF.

This CDR3 is CSAAAGGRRDTQYF. The DNA for the CDR3 is TGCAGTGCTGCCGCGGGGGGGCGAAGAGATACGCAGTATTTT. The genes are TRBV20-1 and TRBJ2-3, with TRBD2 identical over 9 bases. CDR3 length equals 14 residues. V dropped 5 bases and J dropped 5; count of bases not matched to a gene: 8. Germline values: CDR1 DFQATT, CDR2 SNEGSKA (reference sequence).

This clonotype came up a few times. The chain recombines TRBV5-1 with TRBJ2-7; the D is unclear. The V end lost 0 bases, the J end lost 3 bases, and 7 bases lay between the germline ends. CDR1 and CDR2 (germline): SGHRS, YFSETQ. This CDR3 comprises 13 residues. CDR3 sequence: CASSLDAYYEQYF. The DNA for the CDR3 is TGCGCCAGCAGCTTGGACGCCTACTACGAGCAGTACTTC.